The clone carrying this TCR beta chain was found a few times. TCRdb itself ran the 5' RACE reads through MiXCR, one entry per CDR3 protein. The table includes approximately 50,000 distinct CDR3 sequences, 9.3% detected once. V shed 3 bases and J shed 2 bases, with 13 bases lying between them. CDR1 and CDR2 (germline): KGHDR, SFDVKD. This CDR3 spans 15 amino acids. The source of the sample is a study of T-cell memory formation after mild COVID-19. J is TRBJ2-7 and V is TRBV24-1; D is uncertain. The sequenced material came from PBMCs or a T cell subset sorted from them (not recorded which). This clonotype was sampled from an adult woman who had mild COVID-19 (a few samples of this study predate the infection). Cell type and time point are not known. The CDR3 sequence: CATSDPTSSPYEQYF. The CDR3 bases are TGTGCCACCAGTGATCCCACATCCTCTCCCTACGAGCAGTACTTC.